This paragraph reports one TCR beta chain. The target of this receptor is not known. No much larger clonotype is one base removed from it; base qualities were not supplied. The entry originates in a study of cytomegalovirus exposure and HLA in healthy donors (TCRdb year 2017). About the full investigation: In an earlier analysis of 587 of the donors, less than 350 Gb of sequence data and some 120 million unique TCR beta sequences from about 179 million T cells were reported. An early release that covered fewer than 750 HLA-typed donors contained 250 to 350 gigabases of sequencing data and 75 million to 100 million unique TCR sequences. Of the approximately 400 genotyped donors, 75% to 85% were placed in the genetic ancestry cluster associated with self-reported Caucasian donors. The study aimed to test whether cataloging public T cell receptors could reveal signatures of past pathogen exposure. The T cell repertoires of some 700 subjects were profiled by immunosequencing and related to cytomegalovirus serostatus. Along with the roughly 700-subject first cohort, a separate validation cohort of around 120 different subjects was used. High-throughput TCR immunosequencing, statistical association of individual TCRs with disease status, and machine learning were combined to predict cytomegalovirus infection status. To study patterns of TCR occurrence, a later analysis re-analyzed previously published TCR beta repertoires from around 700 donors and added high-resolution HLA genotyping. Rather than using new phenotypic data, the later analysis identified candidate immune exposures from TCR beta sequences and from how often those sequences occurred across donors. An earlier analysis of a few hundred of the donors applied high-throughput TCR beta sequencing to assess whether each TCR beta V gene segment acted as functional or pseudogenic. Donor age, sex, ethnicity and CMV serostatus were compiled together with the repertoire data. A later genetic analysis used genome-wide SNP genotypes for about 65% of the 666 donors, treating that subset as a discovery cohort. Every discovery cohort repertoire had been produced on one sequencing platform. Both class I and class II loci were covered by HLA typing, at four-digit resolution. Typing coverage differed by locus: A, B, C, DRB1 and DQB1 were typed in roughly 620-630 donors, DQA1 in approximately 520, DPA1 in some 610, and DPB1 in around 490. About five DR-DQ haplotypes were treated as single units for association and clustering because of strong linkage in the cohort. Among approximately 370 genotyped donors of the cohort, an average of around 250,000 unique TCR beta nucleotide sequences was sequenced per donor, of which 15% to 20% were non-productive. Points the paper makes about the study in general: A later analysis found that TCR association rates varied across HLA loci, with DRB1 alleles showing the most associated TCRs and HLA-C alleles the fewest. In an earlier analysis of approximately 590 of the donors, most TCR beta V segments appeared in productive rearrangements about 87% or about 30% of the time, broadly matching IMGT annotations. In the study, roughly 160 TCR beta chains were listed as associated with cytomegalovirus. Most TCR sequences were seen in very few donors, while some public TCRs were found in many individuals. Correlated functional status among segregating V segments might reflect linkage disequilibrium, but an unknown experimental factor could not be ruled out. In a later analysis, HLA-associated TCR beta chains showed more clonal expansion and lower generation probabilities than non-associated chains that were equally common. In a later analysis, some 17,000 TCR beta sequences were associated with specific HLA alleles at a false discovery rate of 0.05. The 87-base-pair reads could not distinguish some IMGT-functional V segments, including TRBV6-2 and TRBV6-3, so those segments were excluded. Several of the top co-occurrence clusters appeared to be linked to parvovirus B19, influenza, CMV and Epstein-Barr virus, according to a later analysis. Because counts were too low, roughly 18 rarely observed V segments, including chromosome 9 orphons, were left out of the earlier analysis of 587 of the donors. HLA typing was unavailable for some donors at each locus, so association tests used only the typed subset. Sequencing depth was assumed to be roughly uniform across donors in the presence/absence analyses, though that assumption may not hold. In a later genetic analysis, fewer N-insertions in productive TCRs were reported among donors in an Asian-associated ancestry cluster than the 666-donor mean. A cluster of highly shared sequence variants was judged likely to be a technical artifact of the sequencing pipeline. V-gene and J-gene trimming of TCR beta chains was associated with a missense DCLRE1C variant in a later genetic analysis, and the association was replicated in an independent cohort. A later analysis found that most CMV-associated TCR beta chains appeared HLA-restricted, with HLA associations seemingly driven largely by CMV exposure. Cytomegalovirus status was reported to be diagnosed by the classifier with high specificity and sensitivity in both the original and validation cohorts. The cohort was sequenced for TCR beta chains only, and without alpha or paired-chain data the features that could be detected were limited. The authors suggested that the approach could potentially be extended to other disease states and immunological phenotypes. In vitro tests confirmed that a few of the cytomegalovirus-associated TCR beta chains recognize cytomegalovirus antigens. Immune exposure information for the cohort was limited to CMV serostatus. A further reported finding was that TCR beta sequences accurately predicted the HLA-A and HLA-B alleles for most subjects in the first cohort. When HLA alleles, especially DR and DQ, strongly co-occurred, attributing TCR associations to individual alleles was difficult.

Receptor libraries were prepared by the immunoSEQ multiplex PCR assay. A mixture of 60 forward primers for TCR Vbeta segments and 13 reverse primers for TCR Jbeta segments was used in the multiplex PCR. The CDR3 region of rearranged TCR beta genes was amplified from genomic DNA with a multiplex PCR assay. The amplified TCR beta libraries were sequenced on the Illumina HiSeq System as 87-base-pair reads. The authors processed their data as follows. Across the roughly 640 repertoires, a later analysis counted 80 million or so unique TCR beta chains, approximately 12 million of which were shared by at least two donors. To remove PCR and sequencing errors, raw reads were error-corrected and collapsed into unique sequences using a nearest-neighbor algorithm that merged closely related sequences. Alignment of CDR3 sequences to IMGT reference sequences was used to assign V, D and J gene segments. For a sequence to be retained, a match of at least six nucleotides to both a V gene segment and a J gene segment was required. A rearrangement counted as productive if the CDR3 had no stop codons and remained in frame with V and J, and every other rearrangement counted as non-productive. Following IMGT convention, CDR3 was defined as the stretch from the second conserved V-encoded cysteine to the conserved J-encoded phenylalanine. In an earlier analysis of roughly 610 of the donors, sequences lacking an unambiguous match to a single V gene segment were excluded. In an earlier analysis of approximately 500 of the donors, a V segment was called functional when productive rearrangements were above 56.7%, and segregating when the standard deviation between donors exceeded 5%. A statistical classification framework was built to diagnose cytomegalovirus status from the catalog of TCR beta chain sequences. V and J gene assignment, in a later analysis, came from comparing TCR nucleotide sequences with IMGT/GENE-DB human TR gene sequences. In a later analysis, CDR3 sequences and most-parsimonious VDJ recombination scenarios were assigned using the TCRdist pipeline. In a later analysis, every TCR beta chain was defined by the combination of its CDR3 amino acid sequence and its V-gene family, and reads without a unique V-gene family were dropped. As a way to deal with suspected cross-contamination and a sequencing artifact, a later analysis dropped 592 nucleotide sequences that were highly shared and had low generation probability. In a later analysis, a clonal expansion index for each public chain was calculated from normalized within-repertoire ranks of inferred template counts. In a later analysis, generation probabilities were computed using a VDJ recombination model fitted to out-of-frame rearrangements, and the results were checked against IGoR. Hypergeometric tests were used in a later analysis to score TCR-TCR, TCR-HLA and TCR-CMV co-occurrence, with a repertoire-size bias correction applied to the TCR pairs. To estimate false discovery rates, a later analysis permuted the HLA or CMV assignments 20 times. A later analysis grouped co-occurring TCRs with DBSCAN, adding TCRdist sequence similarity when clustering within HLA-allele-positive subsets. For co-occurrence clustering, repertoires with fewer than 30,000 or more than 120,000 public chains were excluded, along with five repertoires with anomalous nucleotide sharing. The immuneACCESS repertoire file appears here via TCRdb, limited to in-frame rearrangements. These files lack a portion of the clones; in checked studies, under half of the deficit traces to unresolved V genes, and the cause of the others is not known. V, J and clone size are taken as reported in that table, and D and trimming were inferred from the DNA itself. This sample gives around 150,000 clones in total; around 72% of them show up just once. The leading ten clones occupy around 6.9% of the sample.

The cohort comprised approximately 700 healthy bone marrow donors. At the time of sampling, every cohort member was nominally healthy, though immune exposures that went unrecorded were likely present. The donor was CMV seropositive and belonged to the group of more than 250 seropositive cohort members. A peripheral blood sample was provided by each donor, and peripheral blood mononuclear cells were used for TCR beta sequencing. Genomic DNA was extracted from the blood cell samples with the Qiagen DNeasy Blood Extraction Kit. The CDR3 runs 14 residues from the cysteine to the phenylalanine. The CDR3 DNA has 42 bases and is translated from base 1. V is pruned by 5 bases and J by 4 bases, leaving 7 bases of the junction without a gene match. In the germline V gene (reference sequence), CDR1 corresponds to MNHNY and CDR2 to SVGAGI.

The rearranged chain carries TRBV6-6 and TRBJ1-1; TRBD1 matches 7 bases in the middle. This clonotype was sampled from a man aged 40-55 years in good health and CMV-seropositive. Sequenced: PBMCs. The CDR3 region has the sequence CASSLDRAGTEAFF. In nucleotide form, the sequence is TGTGCCAGCAGTCTAGACAGGGCGGGCACTGAAGCTTTCTTT.